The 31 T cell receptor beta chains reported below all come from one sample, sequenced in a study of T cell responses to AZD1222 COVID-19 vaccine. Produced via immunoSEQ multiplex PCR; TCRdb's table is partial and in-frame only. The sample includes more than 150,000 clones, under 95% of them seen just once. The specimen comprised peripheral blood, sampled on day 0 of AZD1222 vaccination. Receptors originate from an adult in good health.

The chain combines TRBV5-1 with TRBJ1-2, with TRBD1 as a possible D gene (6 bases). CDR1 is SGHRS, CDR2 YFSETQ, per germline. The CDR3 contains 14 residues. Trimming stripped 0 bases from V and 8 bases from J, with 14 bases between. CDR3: CASSLGGGARGYTF. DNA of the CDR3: TGCGCCAGCAGCTTGGGTGGGGGCGCGAGGGGCTACACCTTC.

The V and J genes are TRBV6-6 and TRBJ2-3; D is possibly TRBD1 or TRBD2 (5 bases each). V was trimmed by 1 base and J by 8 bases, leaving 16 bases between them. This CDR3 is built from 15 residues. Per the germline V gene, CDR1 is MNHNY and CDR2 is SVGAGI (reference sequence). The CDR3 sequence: CASSYLGVDQGTQYF. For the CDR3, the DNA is TGTGCCAGCAGTTACTTGGGGGTGGATCAGGGTACGCAGTATTTT.

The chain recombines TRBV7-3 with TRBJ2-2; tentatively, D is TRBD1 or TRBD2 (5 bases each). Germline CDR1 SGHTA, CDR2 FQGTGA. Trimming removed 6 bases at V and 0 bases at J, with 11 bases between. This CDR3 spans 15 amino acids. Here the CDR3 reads CASRMGPANTGELFF. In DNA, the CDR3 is TGTGCCAGCAGGATGGGACCGGCGAACACCGGGGAGCTGTTTTTT.

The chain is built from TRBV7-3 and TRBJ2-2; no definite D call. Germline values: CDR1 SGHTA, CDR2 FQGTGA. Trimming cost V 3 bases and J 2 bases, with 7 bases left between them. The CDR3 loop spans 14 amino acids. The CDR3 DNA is TGTGCCAGCAGCTTCGACCCTAACACCGGGGAGCTGTTTTTT. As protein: CASSFDPNTGELFF.

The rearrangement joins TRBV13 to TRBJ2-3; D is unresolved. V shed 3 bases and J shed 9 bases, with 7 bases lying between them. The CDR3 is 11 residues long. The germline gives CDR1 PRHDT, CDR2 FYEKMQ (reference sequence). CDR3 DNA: TGTGCCAGCAGCTTTGCCGTAACGCAGTATTTT. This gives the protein CASSFAVTQYF.

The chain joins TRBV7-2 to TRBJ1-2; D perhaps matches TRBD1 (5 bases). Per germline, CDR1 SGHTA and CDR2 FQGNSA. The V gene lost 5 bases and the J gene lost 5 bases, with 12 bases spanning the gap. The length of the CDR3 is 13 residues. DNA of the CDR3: TGTGCCAGCAGCCCCCGCAGGGAATATGGCTACACCTTC. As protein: CASSPRREYGYTF.

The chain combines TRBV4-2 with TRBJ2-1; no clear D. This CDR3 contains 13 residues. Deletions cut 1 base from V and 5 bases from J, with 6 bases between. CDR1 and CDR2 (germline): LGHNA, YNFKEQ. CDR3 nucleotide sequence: TGTGCCAGCAGCCAAGGCCCGGACAATGAGCAGTTCTTC. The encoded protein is CASSQGPDNEQFF.

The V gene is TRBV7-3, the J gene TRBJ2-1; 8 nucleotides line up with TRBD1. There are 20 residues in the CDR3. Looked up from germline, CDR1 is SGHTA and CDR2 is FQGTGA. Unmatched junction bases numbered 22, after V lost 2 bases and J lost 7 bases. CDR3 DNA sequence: TGTGCCAGCAGCTTATGGGGGGAACGTTCGCATCGACAGGGGTTGAATGAGCAGTTCTTC. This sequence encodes CASSLWGERSHRQGLNEQFF.

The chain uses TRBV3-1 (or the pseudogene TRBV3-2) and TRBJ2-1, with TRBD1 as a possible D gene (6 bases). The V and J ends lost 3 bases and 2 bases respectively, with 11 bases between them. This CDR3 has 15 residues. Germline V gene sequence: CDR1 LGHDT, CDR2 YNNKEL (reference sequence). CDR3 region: CASSQLRTAYNEQFF. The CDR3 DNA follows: TGTGCCAGCAGCCAGCTTCGGACAGCCTACAATGAGCAGTTCTTC.

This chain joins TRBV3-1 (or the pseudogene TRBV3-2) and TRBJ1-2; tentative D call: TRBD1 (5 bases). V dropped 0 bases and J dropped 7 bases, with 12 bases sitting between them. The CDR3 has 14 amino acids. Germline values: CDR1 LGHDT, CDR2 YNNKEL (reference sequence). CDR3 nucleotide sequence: TGTGCCAGCAGCCAAGATAGTAAGGGGCGTGGCTACACCTTC. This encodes CASSQDSKGRGYTF.

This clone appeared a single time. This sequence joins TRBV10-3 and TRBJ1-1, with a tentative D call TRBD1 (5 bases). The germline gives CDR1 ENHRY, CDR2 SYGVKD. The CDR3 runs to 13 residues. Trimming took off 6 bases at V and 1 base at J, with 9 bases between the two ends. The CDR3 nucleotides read TGTGCCATCAGCGGGACTAAGAACACTGAAGCTTTCTTT. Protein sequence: CAISGTKNTEAFF.

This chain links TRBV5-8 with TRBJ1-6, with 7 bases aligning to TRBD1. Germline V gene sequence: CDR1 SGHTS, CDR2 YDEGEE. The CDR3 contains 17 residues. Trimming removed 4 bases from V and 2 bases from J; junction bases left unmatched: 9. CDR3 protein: CASSATGDSPYNSPLHF. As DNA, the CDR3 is TGTGCCAGCAGCGCAACGGGGGACAGCCCCTATAATTCACCCCTCCACTTT.

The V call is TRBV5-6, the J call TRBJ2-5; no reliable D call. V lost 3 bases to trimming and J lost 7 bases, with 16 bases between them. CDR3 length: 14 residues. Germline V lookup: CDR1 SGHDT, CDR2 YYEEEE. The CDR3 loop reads CASSSWSLARTQYF. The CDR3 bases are TGTGCCAGCAGCTCGTGGTCCCTGGCGAGGACCCAGTACTTC.

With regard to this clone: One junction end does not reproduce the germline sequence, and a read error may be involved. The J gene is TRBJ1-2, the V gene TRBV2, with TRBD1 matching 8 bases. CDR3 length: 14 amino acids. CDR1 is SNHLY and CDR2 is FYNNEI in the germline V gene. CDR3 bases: TGTGCCAGCAATGAAGCCGGGACAGGCTATGGCTACACCTTC. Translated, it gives CASNEAGTGYGYTF.

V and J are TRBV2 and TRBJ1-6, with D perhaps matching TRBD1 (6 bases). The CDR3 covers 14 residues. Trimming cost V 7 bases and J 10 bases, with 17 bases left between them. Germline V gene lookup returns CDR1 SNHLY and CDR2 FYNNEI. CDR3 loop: CASTAGPQGSPLHF. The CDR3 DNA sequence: TGTGCCAGCACCGCGGGCCCCCAGGGGTCACCCCTCCACTTT.

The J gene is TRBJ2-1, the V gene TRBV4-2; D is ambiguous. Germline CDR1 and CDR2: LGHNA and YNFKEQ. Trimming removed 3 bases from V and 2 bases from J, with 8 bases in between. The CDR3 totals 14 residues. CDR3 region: CASSHGPPYNEQFF. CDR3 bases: TGTGCCAGCAGCCATGGGCCCCCCTACAATGAGCAGTTCTTC.

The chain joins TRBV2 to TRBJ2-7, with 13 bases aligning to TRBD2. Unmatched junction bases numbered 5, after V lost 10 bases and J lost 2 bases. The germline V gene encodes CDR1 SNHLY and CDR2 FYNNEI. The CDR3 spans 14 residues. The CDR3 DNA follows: TGTGCCATCGGGACTAGCGGGGTAACCTACGAGCAGTACTTC. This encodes CAIGTSGVTYEQYF.

The CDR3 loop is CASSESGRNTDTQYF. CDR3 coding DNA: TGTGCCAGCAGTGAGAGCGGGAGGAACACAGATACGCAGTATTTT. The chain joins TRBV2 to TRBJ2-3; 9 bases line up with TRBD2. Trimming at V came to 3 bases and at J to 2 bases, leaving 3 bases not matched to a gene. This CDR3 comprises 15 residues. Germline V gene lookup returns CDR1 SNHLY and CDR2 FYNNEI.

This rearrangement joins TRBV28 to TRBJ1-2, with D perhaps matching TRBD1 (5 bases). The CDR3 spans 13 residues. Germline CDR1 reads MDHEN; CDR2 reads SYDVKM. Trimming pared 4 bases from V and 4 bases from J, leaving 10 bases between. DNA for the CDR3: TGTGCCAGCAGTTCCCCAGGGCTCTATGGCTACACCTTC. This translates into CASSSPGLYGYTF.

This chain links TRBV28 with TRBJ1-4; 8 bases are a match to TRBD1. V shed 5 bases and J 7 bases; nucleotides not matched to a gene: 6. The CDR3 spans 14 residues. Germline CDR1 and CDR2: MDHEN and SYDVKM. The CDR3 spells CASSGQGEGEKLFF. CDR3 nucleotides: TGTGCCAGCAGTGGACAGGGAGAAGGTGAAAAACTGTTTTTT.

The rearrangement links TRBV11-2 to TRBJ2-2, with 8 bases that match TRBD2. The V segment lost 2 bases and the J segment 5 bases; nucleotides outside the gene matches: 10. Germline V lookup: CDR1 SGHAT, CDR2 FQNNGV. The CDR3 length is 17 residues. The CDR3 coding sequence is TGTGCCAGCAGCTTATTTCACAGCGGGGGTAAAACCGGGGAGCTGTTTTTT. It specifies CASSLFHSGGKTGELFF.

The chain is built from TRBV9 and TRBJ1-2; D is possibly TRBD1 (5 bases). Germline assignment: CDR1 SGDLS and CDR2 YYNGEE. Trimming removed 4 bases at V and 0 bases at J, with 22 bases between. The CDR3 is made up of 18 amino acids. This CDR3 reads CASSSQARGSLANYGYTF. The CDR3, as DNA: TGTGCCAGCAGCTCCCAAGCACGGGGCTCGTTAGCTAACTATGGCTACACCTTC.

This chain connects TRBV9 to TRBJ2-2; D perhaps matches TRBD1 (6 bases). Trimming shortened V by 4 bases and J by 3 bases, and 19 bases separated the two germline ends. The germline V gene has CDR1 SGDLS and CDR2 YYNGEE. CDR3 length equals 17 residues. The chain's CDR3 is CASSHTGTTTYTGELFF. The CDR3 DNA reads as TGTGCCAGCAGCCATACAGGGACAACAACATACACCGGGGAGCTGTTTTTT.

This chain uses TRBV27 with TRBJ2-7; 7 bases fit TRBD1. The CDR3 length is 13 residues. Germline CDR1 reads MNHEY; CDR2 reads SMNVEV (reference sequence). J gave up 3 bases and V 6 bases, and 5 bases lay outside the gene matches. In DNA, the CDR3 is TGTGCCAGCAGCTCCGGGACAGACTACGAGCAGTACTTC. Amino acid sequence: CASSSGTDYEQYF.

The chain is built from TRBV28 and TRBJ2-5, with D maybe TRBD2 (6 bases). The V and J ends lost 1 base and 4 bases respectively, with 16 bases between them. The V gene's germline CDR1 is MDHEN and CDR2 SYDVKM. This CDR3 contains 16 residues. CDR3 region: CASSLSAGPERETQYF. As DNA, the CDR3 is TGTGCCAGCAGTTTATCGGCGGGACCTGAGCGAGAGACCCAGTACTTC.

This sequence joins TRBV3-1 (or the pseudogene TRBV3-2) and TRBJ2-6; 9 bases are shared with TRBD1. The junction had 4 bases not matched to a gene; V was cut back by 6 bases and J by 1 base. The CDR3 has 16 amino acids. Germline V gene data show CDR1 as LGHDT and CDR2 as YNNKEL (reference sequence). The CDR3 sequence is CASSGTGRSGANVLTF. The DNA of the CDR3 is TGTGCCAGCAGTGGGACAGGGCGGTCTGGGGCCAACGTCCTGACTTTC.

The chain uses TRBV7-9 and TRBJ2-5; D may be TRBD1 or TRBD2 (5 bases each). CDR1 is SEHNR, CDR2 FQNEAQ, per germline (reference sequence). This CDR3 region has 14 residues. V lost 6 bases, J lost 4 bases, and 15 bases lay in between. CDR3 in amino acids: CASSRGTAAETQYF. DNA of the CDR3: TGTGCCAGCAGTAGAGGGACGGCGGCAGAGACCCAGTACTTC.

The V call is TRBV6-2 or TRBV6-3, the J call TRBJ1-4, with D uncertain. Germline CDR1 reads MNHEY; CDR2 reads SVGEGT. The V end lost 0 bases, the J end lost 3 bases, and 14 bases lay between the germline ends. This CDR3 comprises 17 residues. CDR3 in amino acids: CASSYSPGSAANEKLFF. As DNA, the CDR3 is TGTGCCAGCAGTTACTCGCCGGGATCAGCGGCTAATGAAAAACTGTTTTTT.

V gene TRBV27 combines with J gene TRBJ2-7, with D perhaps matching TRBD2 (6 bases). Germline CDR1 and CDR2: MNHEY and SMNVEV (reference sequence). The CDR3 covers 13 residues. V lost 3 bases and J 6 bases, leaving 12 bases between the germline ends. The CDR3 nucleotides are TGTGCCAGCAGTTTTTATCGGGGGTTCGAGCAGTACTTC. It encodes CASSFYRGFEQYF.

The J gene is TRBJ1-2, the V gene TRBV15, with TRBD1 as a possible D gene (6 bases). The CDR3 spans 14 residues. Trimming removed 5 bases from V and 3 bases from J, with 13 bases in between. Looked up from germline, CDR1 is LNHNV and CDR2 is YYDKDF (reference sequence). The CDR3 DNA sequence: TGTGCCACCAGCGGGGTCAGGGGAGACTATGGCTACACCTTC. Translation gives CATSGVRGDYGYTF.

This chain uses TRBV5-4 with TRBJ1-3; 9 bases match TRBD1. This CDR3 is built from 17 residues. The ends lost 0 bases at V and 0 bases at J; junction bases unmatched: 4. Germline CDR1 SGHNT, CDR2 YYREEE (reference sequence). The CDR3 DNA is TGTGCCAGCAGCTTGGGATCGACAGGGGGCTCTGGAAACACCATATATTTT. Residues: CASSLGSTGGSGNTIYF.